This paragraph reports one TCR beta chain. Stated treatment: oral pan-JAK inhibitor, 5-10 mg twice daily. Sequencing templates came from extracted RNA that was reverse transcribed into cDNA. Sequencing was performed with immunoSEQ multiplex PCR; in TCRdb, only in-frame clones are kept and a portion is missing. The top ten clones hold around 18% of a sample with 35,000 to 50,000 clones, more than 90% of them seen once. With V trimmed by 1 base and J by 1 base, 4 bases remained unmatched. The CDR3 has 15 amino acids. Germline V gives CDR1 SEHNR, CDR2 FQNEAQ (reference sequence). This entry belongs to a study of CD8+ T cells in alopecia areata.

This chain joins TRBV7-9 and TRBJ2-7; 7 bases map to TRBD1. The sample here was CD8+ T cells sorted from blood, taken at week 24, from a patient treated with tofacitinib. The origin of this receptor is a human donor with alopecia areata. The CDR3: CASSLEQGNSYEQYF. CDR3 DNA: TGTGCCAGCAGCTTAGAACAGGGGAATTCCTACGAGCAGTACTTC. Filled out from reference TRBV7-9 and TRBJ2-7, the complete variable domain reads DTGVSQNPRHKITKRGQNVTFRCDPISEHNRLYWYRQTLGQGPEFLTYFQNEAQLEKSRLLSDRFSAERPKGSFSTLEIQRTEQGDSAMYLCASSLEQGNSYEQYFGPGTRLTVT.